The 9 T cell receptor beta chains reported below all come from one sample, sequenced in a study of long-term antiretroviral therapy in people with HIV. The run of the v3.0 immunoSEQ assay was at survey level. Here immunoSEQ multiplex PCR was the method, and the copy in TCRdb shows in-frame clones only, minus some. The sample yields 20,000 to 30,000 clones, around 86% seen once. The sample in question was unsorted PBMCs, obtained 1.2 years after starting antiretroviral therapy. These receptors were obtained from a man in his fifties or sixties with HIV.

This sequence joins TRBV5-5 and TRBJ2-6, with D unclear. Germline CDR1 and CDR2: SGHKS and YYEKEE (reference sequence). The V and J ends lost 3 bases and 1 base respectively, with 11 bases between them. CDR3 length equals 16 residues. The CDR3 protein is CASSSTLASGANVLTF. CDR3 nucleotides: TGTGCCAGCAGCTCAACACTGGCGTCTGGGGCCAACGTCCTGACTTTC.

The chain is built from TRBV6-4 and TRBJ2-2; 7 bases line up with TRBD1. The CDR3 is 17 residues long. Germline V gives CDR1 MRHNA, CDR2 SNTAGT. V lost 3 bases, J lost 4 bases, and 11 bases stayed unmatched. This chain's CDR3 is CASSELTGRIPTGELFF. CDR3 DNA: TGTGCCAGCAGTGAGCTGACAGGGCGAATCCCCACCGGGGAGCTGTTTTTT.

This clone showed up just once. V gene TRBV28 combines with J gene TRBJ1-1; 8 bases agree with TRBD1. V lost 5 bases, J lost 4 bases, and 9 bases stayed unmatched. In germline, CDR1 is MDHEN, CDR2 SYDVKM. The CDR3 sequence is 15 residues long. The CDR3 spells CASSPRTGYITEAFF. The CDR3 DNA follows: TGTGCCAGCAGTCCGCGGACAGGGTATATCACTGAAGCTTTCTTT.

The CDR3 nucleotides read TGTGCCAGCAGGGTGACAGGCTTGAGCAATCAGCCCCAGCATTTT. This encodes CASRVTGLSNQPQHF. The rearrangement joins TRBV2 to TRBJ1-5; maybe TRBD1 (6 bases). This CDR3 region has 15 residues. Germline assignment: CDR1 SNHLY and CDR2 FYNNEI. V was cut by 6 bases and J by 1 base, with 13 bases left in between. Supplemented by reference TRBV2 and TRBJ1-5, the full variable domain reads EPEVTQTPSHQVTQMGQEVILRCVPISNHLYFYWYRQILGQKVEFLVSFYNNEISEKSEIFDDQFSVERPDGSNFTLKIRSTKLEDSAMYFCASRVTGLSNQPQHFGDGTRLSIL.

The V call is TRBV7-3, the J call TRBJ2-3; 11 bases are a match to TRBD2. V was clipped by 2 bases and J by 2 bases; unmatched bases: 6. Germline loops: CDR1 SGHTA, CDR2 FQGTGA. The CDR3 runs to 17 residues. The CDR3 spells CASSLYSGGASTDTQYF. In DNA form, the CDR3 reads TGTGCCAGCAGCTTATATAGCGGGGGGGCCTCCACAGATACGCAGTATTTT.

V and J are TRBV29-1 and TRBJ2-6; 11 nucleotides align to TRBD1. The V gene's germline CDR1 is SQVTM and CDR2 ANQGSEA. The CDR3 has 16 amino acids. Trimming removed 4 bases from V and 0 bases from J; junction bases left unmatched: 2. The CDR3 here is CSVGTGGGSGANVLTF. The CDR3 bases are TGCAGCGTTGGGACAGGGGGCGGCTCTGGGGCCAACGTCCTGACTTTC.

CDR3 sequence reads: CASSQGGIPSNQPQHF. The CDR3, as DNA: TGCGCCAGCAGCCAAGGGGGGATACCAAGCAATCAGCCCCAGCATTTT. The chain recombines TRBV4-1 with TRBJ1-5, with D possibly TRBD1 on 5 matching bases. The ends were cut back, 1 base at V and 1 base at J, with 11 bases in the middle. Germline assignment: CDR1 MGHRA and CDR2 YSYEKL. The CDR3 totals 16 residues.

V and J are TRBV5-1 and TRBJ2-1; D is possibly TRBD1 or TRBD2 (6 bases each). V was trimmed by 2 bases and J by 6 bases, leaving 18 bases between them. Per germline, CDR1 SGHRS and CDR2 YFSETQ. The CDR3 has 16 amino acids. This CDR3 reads CASSLRGAQSPNEQFF. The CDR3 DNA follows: TGCGCCAGCAGCTTAAGGGGGGCGCAGAGTCCCAATGAGCAGTTCTTC.

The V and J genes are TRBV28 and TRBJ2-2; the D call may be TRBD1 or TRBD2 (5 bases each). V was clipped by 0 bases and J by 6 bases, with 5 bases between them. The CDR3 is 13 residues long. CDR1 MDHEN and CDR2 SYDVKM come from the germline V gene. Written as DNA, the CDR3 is TGTGCCAGCAGTTTATGGGGGGCCGGGGAGCTGTTTTTT. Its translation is CASSLWGAGELFF.